One and the same sample provided the 13 T cell receptor beta chains below, sequenced in a study of cytomegalovirus exposure and HLA in healthy donors. This PCR relied on a set of 60 Vbeta primers and 13 Jbeta primers. Measured with immunoSEQ multiplex PCR; TCRdb has only the in-frame clones, and not every one. The table shows under 80,000 clones, with roughly 65% occurring only once. The sequencing sample was made of PBMCs. The source of these receptors is a woman in her twenties or thirties in good health and CMV-seronegative.

This clone has just one count. The gene calls are TRBV6-5 and TRBJ2-5; 12 bases are a match to TRBD2. The length of the CDR3 is 15 residues. The germline CDR1 and CDR2 sequences are MNHEY and SVGAGI. V lost 6 bases, J lost 5 bases, and 7 bases stayed unmatched. As DNA, the CDR3 is TGTGCCAGCAGCTCCGGACTAGCGGGGCAGGAGACCCAGTACTTC. Translating gives CASSSGLAGQETQYF.

The chain links TRBV11-3 to TRBJ2-6; D possibly corresponds to TRBD1 (6 bases). Per germline, CDR1 SGHNT and CDR2 YENEEA. CDR3 length: 16 residues. V gave up 6 bases and J gave up 0 bases, with 12 bases separating them. CDR3 in DNA: TGTGCCAGCAGTCGGACGGACAGCTCTGGGGCCAACGTCCTGACTTTC. Translating it yields CASSRTDSSGANVLTF.

The chain is built from TRBV19 and TRBJ1-6; no reliable D call. The CDR3 runs 13 residues. Trimming took 3 bases from V and 7 from J, leaving 7 bases between them. Per germline, CDR1 LNHDA and CDR2 SQIVND (reference sequence). The CDR3 spells CASSISANSPLHF. Written as DNA, the CDR3 is TGTGCCAGTAGTATTAGCGCGAATTCACCCCTCCACTTT. The variable domain in full, completed from reference TRBV19 and TRBJ1-6, reads DGGITQSPKYLFRKEGQNVTLSCEQNLNHDAMYWYRQDPGQGLRLIYYSQIVNDFQKGDIAEGYSVSREKKESFPLTVTSAQKNPTAFYLCASSISANSPLHFGNGTRLTVT.

The chain employs TRBV5-6 and TRBJ2-1; 9 bases are a match to TRBD2. Germline CDR1 SGHDT, CDR2 YYEEEE. With V trimmed by 5 bases and J by 12 bases, 15 bases remained unmatched. This CDR3 is built from 15 residues. The CDR3 spells CASRRSGGPGEGQFF. For the CDR3, the DNA is TGTGCCAGCAGGCGGAGCGGGGGGCCCGGGGAGGGGCAGTTCTTC.

The chain couples TRBV9 to TRBJ1-2; no firm D call. The CDR3 is made up of 13 amino acids. The germline CDR1 and CDR2 sequences are SGDLS and YYNGEE. Between the trimmed V and J ends, which lost 4 bases and 2 bases, there was a span of 9 bases. CDR3 sequence: CASSTGSNYGYTF. The CDR3 DNA reads as TGTGCCAGCAGCACCGGTTCGAACTATGGCTACACCTTC. Full variable domain (outside the CDR3, taken from reference TRBV9 and TRBJ1-2): DSGVTQTPKHLITATGQRVTLRCSPRSGDLSVYWYQQSLDQGLQFLIQYYNGEERAKGNILERFSAQQFPDLHSELNLSSLELGDSALYFCASSTGSNYGYTFGSGTRLTVV.

The chain is built from TRBV7-6 and TRBJ2-7, with D possibly being TRBD2 (6 bases). V lost 5 bases to trimming and J lost 2 bases, with 13 bases between them. The V gene's germline CDR1 is SGHVS and CDR2 FNYEAQ. This CDR3 is built from 14 residues. The CDR3, as DNA: TGTGCCAGCAGCCCTCAAGCGGGTCCCTACGAGCAGTACTTC. It is translated as CASSPQAGPYEQYF.

A few counts support this clone. The chain couples TRBV11-2 to TRBJ1-2, with unresolved D. Germline values: CDR1 SGHAT, CDR2 FQNNGV. The CDR3 has 14 residues. V was cut by 0 bases and J by 4 bases, with 9 bases left in between. The CDR3 DNA is TGTGCCAGCAGCTTAGATCGGGAGGGCTATGGCTACACCTTC. It translates to CASSLDREGYGYTF.

The rearrangement uses TRBV9 and TRBJ2-2, with 8 bases aligning to TRBD2. This CDR3 is built from 15 residues. V shed 0 bases and J 7 bases; nucleotides not matched to a gene: 5. Germline lookup yields CDR1 SGDLS and CDR2 YYNGEE. The DNA of the CDR3 is TGTGCCAGCAGCGTAGCGTTAGCGGGGATCGGGGAGCTGTTTTTT. Amino acid sequence: CASSVALAGIGELFF.

The rearrangement joins TRBV11-3 to TRBJ2-1, with 13 bases matching TRBD2. Germline assignment: CDR1 SGHNT and CDR2 YENEEA. V shed 2 bases and J 8 bases; nucleotides not matched to a gene: 3. The CDR3 runs to 15 residues. This CDR3 is CASSLTSGGVHEQFF. The CDR3 region has the DNA TGTGCCAGCAGCTTAACTAGCGGGGGGGTCCATGAGCAGTTCTTC.

The chain couples TRBV5-4 to TRBJ2-3; the D is unclear. This CDR3 has 15 amino acids. V lost 1 base to trimming and J lost 1 base, with 10 bases between them. Germline loops: CDR1 SGHNT, CDR2 YYREEE (reference sequence). The DNA for the CDR3 is TGTGCCAGCAGCTTGTGGGTCCGGGGCACAGATACGCAGTATTTT. It specifies CASSLWVRGTDTQYF. Supplemented by reference TRBV5-4 and TRBJ2-3, the full variable domain reads ETGVTQSPTHLIKTRGQQVTLRCSSQSGHNTVSWYQQALGQGPQFIFQYYREEENGRGNFPPRFSGLQFPNYSSELNVNALELDDSALYLCASSLWVRGTDTQYFGPGTRLTVL.

The V gene is TRBV7-9, the J gene TRBJ1-3; D call uncertain. The CDR3 runs 16 residues. Germline V gene sequence: CDR1 SEHNR, CDR2 FQNEAQ (reference sequence). V shed 4 bases and J shed 0 bases, with 13 bases lying between them. Here the CDR3 reads CASSWPWTASGNTIYF. CDR3 coding DNA: TGTGCCAGCAGCTGGCCGTGGACTGCCTCTGGAAACACCATATATTTT.

The chain combines TRBV15 with TRBJ2-1; D is possibly TRBD1 (6 bases). Germline CDR1 is LNHNV and CDR2 is YYDKDF (reference sequence). Trimming stripped 5 bases from V and 7 bases from J, with 18 bases between. The CDR3 consists of 15 residues. The CDR3: CATSYPPTGVNEQFF. CDR3 nucleotide sequence: TGTGCCACCAGCTACCCCCCGACAGGAGTTAATGAGCAGTTCTTC.

This clone appeared a single time. V is TRBV5-1 and J is TRBJ2-2; D gene ambiguous. V was shortened by 0 bases and J by 1 base, with 7 bases between the two germline ends. Germline CDR1 reads SGHRS; CDR2 reads YFSETQ. The CDR3 is 15 amino acids. The CDR3: CASSLDSLNTGELFF. The CDR3 region has the DNA TGCGCCAGCAGCTTGGACTCACTGAACACCGGGGAGCTGTTTTTT.